Listed below are T cell receptor beta chains from one sample, sequenced in a study of identical twins. Via MiXCR, TCRdb re-called the 5' RACE reads, giving one row per CDR3 protein. The sample yields roughly 710,000 distinct CDR3 sequences, approximately 6% seen once. The sample comprised naive T cells sorted from blood. The receptors derive from a man aged 18-30 years in good health. The CDR3 runs from the conserved cysteine through the conserved F or W. Fields, in order: clone size, V gene, D gene, J gene, CDR3 protein, CDR3 DNA. D genes are given only for firm matches. Clone size is stated in some rows and not others, as once, few, many or a class when expanded.

abundance: many; v_gene: TRBV7-2; d_gene: .; j_gene: TRBJ2-3; CDR3aa: CASAQETRDTQYF; CDR3nt: TGTGCCAGTGCACAGGAAACGCGGGATACGCAGTATTTT
abundance: many; v_gene: TRBV5-1; d_gene: .; j_gene: TRBJ2-7; CDR3aa: CASSLGIGPNYEQYF; CDR3nt: TGCGCCAGCAGCTTGGGGATCGGCCCTAACTACGAGCAGTACTTC
abundance: few; v_gene: TRBV4-3; d_gene: .; j_gene: TRBJ2-3; CDR3aa: CASSQDKVAGDTQYF; CDR3nt: TGCGCCAGCAGCCAAGATAAGGTAGCTGGAGATACGCAGTATTTT
abundance: many; v_gene: TRBV29-1; d_gene: .; j_gene: TRBJ2-2; CDR3aa: CSAPDGTVAGELFF; CDR3nt: TGCAGCGCCCCAGACGGGACGGTGGCCGGGGAGCTGTTTTTT
abundance: many; v_gene: TRBV10-3; d_gene: .; j_gene: TRBJ2-3; CDR3aa: CAISPGTDTQYF; CDR3nt: TGTGCCATCAGCCCCGGGACAGATACGCAGTATTTT
abundance: .; v_gene: TRBV24-1; d_gene: TRBD2; j_gene: TRBJ2-1; CDR3aa: CATAGGTSGLYNEQFF; CDR3nt: TGTGCCACCGCCGGGGGGACTAGCGGCCTCTACAATGAGCAGTTCTTC
abundance: many; v_gene: TRBV20-1; d_gene: TRBD2; j_gene: TRBJ2-7; CDR3aa: CSASQRGRPYEQYF; CDR3nt: TGCAGTGCTAGTCAGCGGGGACGCCCCTACGAGCAGTACTTC
abundance: many; v_gene: TRBV6-5; d_gene: .; j_gene: TRBJ1-1; CDR3aa: CASRTRNTEAFF; CDR3nt: TGTGCCAGCAGGACAAGGAACACTGAAGCTTTCTTT
abundance: many; v_gene: TRBV6-6; d_gene: .; j_gene: TRBJ2-7; CDR3aa: CASSYSEVGEQYF; CDR3nt: TGTGCCAGCAGTTACTCCGAGGTGGGCGAGCAGTACTTC
abundance: .; v_gene: TRBV5-4; d_gene: TRBD2; j_gene: TRBJ2-1; CDR3aa: CASSLYSGSKNEQFF; CDR3nt: TGTGCCAGCAGCTTGTATAGCGGGAGTAAAAATGAGCAGTTCTTC
abundance: .; v_gene: TRBV28; d_gene: .; j_gene: TRBJ1-4; CDR3aa: CASGYGYEKLFF; CDR3nt: TGTGCCAGCGGCTACGGCTACGAAAAACTGTTTTTT
abundance: .; v_gene: TRBV14; d_gene: TRBD2; j_gene: TRBJ2-1; CDR3aa: CASSQLGLAGGAEQFF; CDR3nt: TGTGCCAGCAGCCAACTCGGACTAGCGGGAGGAGCTGAGCAGTTCTTC
abundance: few; v_gene: TRBV13; d_gene: TRBD2; j_gene: TRBJ2-1; CDR3aa: CASSPLAGRGYNEQFF; CDR3nt: TGTGCCAGCAGCCCCCTAGCGGGAAGGGGGTACAATGAGCAGTTCTTC
abundance: many; v_gene: TRBV5-5; d_gene: TRBD1; j_gene: TRBJ2-1; CDR3aa: CASSLGVRQGNEQFF; CDR3nt: TGTGCCAGCAGCTTGGGTGTGAGACAGGGCAATGAGCAGTTCTTC
abundance: many; v_gene: TRBV5-1; d_gene: TRBD2; j_gene: TRBJ2-3; CDR3aa: CASSLGTLAETGDTQYF; CDR3nt: TGCGCCAGCAGCTTGGGAACTCTAGCGGAGACGGGAGATACGCAGTATTTT
abundance: many; v_gene: TRBV7-9; d_gene: .; j_gene: TRBJ2-6; CDR3aa: CASSFYMGSGANVLTF; CDR3nt: TGTGCCAGCAGCTTCTATATGGGCTCTGGGGCCAACGTCCTGACTTTC
abundance: .; v_gene: TRBV29-1; d_gene: .; j_gene: TRBJ2-6; CDR3aa: CSALLAGGTGPSGANVLTF; CDR3nt: TGCAGCGCCCTTCTAGCGGGCGGGACAGGACCCTCTGGGGCCAACGTCCTGACTTTC
abundance: many; v_gene: TRBV27; d_gene: TRBD2; j_gene: TRBJ2-3; CDR3aa: CASSIGLAGKDTQYF; CDR3nt: TGTGCCAGCAGTATTGGGCTAGCGGGAAAAGATACGCAGTATTTT
abundance: few; v_gene: TRBV11-2; d_gene: TRBD2; j_gene: TRBJ2-1; CDR3aa: CASSSMGGVAENNEQFF; CDR3nt: TGTGCCAGCAGCTCGATGGGGGGGGTAGCGGAGAACAATGAGCAGTTCTTC
abundance: many; v_gene: TRBV20-1; d_gene: TRBD2; j_gene: TRBJ2-3; CDR3aa: CSARISGRGTDTQYF; CDR3nt: TGCAGTGCTAGAATTAGCGGGAGAGGGACAGATACGCAGTATTTT
abundance: many; v_gene: TRBV12-3/TRBV12-4; d_gene: TRBD2; j_gene: TRBJ2-5; CDR3aa: CASRDSGIIGETQYF; CDR3nt: TGTGCCAGCAGGGATAGCGGGATAATAGGAGAGACCCAGTACTTC
abundance: few; v_gene: TRBV7-9; d_gene: .; j_gene: TRBJ2-3; CDR3aa: CASKRGAGGTDTQYF; CDR3nt: TGTGCCAGCAAGAGGGGGGCGGGCGGCACGGATACGCAGTATTTT
abundance: few; v_gene: TRBV6-1; d_gene: .; j_gene: TRBJ2-7; CDR3aa: CASSSVLGARSYEQYF; CDR3nt: .
abundance: many; v_gene: TRBV12-3/TRBV12-4; d_gene: TRBD2; j_gene: TRBJ2-1; CDR3aa: CASSPPATSGPNEQFF; CDR3nt: TGTGCCAGCAGTCCCCCTGCGACTAGCGGCCCCAATGAGCAGTTCTTC
abundance: many; v_gene: TRBV15; d_gene: .; j_gene: TRBJ2-1; CDR3aa: CATSGDYQGEQFF; CDR3nt: TGTGCCACCAGCGGCGACTATCAAGGCGAGCAGTTCTTC
abundance: .; v_gene: TRBV29-1; d_gene: .; j_gene: TRBJ1-2; CDR3aa: CSVVIVGLQGGGYGYTF; CDR3nt: TGCAGCGTCGTAATTGTCGGCCTACAGGGAGGGGGCTATGGCTACACCTTC
abundance: few; v_gene: TRBV5-1; d_gene: .; j_gene: TRBJ1-1; CDR3aa: CASSFRDGADEAFF; CDR3nt: TGCGCCAGCAGCTTTAGGGACGGAGCTGATGAAGCTTTCTTT
abundance: few; v_gene: TRBV11-1; d_gene: TRBD1; j_gene: TRBJ2-1; CDR3aa: CASSPGQGGSGWLYNEQFF; CDR3nt: TGTGCCAGCAGCCCTGGACAGGGTGGATCGGGATGGCTATACAATGAGCAGTTCTTC
abundance: few; v_gene: TRBV30; d_gene: .; j_gene: TRBJ2-6; CDR3aa: CAWSAPGLPSGANVLTF; CDR3nt: TGTGCCTGGAGTGCACCGGGACTGCCCTCTGGGGCCAACGTCCTGACTTTC
abundance: few; v_gene: TRBV12-3/TRBV12-4; d_gene: .; j_gene: TRBJ1-2; CDR3aa: CASSFSGSNYGYTF; CDR3nt: TGTGCCAGCAGTTTCTCGGGCTCAAACTATGGCTACACCTTC
abundance: many; v_gene: TRBV5-1; d_gene: .; j_gene: TRBJ2-3; CDR3aa: CASSLRQASSTDTQYF; CDR3nt: TGCGCCAGCAGCTTGCGGCAGGCCTCTAGCACAGATACGCAGTATTTT
abundance: many; v_gene: TRBV5-1; d_gene: .; j_gene: TRBJ2-1; CDR3aa: CASSLISGYNEQFF; CDR3nt: TGCGCCAGCAGCTTGATTAGCGGATACAATGAGCAGTTCTTC
abundance: few; v_gene: TRBV4-3; d_gene: .; j_gene: TRBJ2-3; CDR3aa: CASRASPTTDTQYF; CDR3nt: TGCGCCAGCCGAGCCTCACCAACCACAGATACGCAGTATTTT
abundance: many; v_gene: TRBV5-1; d_gene: TRBD1; j_gene: TRBJ2-5; CDR3aa: CASSTGTGSRETQYF; CDR3nt: TGCGCCAGCAGCACCGGGACAGGGTCCAGAGAGACCCAGTACTTC
abundance: many; v_gene: TRBV5-1; d_gene: .; j_gene: TRBJ2-3; CDR3aa: CASTPRETTDTQYF; CDR3nt: TGCGCCAGCACCCCTCGGGAGACCACAGATACGCAGTATTTT
abundance: many; v_gene: TRBV6-1; d_gene: .; j_gene: TRBJ2-3; CDR3aa: CATQEGGGSTDTQYF; CDR3nt: TGTGCCACCCAGGAGGGGGGCGGTAGCACAGATACGCAGTATTTT
abundance: .; v_gene: TRBV9; d_gene: .; j_gene: TRBJ2-5; CDR3aa: CTSSVTLGETQYF; CDR3nt: TGTACCAGCAGCGTGACTCTAGGAGAGACCCAGTACTTC
abundance: many; v_gene: TRBV6-5; d_gene: .; j_gene: TRBJ1-5; CDR3aa: CASSYPDPGVGQPQHF; CDR3nt: TGTGCCAGCAGTTACCCAGACCCAGGGGTGGGTCAGCCCCAGCATTTT
abundance: many; v_gene: TRBV2; d_gene: .; j_gene: TRBJ2-2; CDR3aa: CASSGGAGELFF; CDR3nt: TGTGCCAGCAGTGGCGGGGCCGGGGAGCTGTTTTTT
abundance: many; v_gene: TRBV29-1; d_gene: .; j_gene: TRBJ1-3; CDR3aa: CSVQGRLSGNTIYF; CDR3nt: TGCAGCGTTCAGGGTAGACTGTCTGGAAACACCATATATTTT
abundance: few; v_gene: TRBV12-3/TRBV12-4; d_gene: TRBD1; j_gene: TRBJ1-4; CDR3aa: CASRRDRPEKLFF; CDR3nt: TGTGCCAGCAGGCGGGACAGACCAGAAAAACTGTTTTTT
abundance: few; v_gene: TRBV24-1; d_gene: TRBD1; j_gene: TRBJ2-2; CDR3aa: CATSDRQGASGELFF; CDR3nt: TGTGCCACCAGTGACAGACAGGGTGCGAGCGGGGAGCTGTTTTTT
abundance: few; v_gene: TRBV6-5; d_gene: .; j_gene: TRBJ1-5; CDR3aa: CASSYQRNQPQHF; CDR3nt: TGTGCCAGCAGTTACCAGCGAAATCAGCCCCAGCATTTT
abundance: many; v_gene: TRBV4-1; d_gene: TRBD1; j_gene: TRBJ2-2; CDR3aa: CASSQDRDREGRTGELFF; CDR3nt: TGCGCCAGCAGCCAAGATCGGGACAGGGAGGGTCGAACCGGGGAGCTGTTTTTT
abundance: .; v_gene: TRBV29-1; d_gene: .; j_gene: TRBJ2-5; CDR3aa: CSAGRRGETQYF; CDR3nt: TGCAGCGCGGGCCGGCGGGGAGAGACCCAGTACTTC
abundance: .; v_gene: TRBV3-1; d_gene: TRBD1; j_gene: TRBJ2-4; CDR3aa: CASSQDRGLFNIQYF; CDR3nt: TGTGCCAGCAGCCAAGACAGGGGGCTTTTCAACATTCAGTACTTC
abundance: few; v_gene: TRBV9; d_gene: TRBD2; j_gene: TRBJ2-7; CDR3aa: CASSVSPSGGSYEQYF; CDR3nt: TGTGCCAGCAGCGTATCTCCTAGCGGAGGCTCCTACGAGCAGTACTTC
abundance: many; v_gene: TRBV20-1; d_gene: .; j_gene: TRBJ2-7; CDR3aa: CSARDIPNYEQYF; CDR3nt: TGCAGTGCTAGGGATATCCCCAACTACGAGCAGTACTTC
abundance: .; v_gene: TRBV18; d_gene: .; j_gene: TRBJ2-5; CDR3aa: CASSSPAGRETQYF; CDR3nt: TGTGCCAGCTCATCACCGGCTGGGAGGGAGACCCAGTACTTC
abundance: few; v_gene: TRBV5-1; d_gene: .; j_gene: TRBJ2-1; CDR3aa: CASSLAPRLLVGPNEQFF; CDR3nt: TGCGCCAGCAGCTTGGCCCCTCGACTGCTGGTGGGCCCCAATGAGCAGTTCTTC
abundance: many; v_gene: TRBV28; d_gene: .; j_gene: TRBJ2-5; CDR3aa: CASRIEGQETQYF; CDR3nt: TGTGCCAGCAGAATCGAGGGGCAAGAGACCCAGTACTTC
abundance: few; v_gene: TRBV5-1; d_gene: TRBD1; j_gene: TRBJ2-3; CDR3aa: CASSATDRMSTDTQYF; CDR3nt: TGCGCCAGCAGCGCGACGGACAGGATGAGCACAGATACGCAGTATTTT
abundance: many; v_gene: TRBV6-5; d_gene: TRBD2; j_gene: TRBJ2-1; CDR3aa: CASSYDGTSGPYNEQFF; CDR3nt: TGTGCCAGCAGTTACGACGGGACTAGCGGACCATACAATGAGCAGTTCTTC
abundance: .; v_gene: TRBV9; d_gene: .; j_gene: TRBJ2-5; CDR3aa: CASSGGWRETQYF; CDR3nt: TGTGCCAGCAGCGGAGGGTGGAGAGAGACCCAGTACTTC